Reported below is one T cell receptor (beta chain). TCRdb reprocessed the 5' RACE reads and keeps a single row for each CDR3 protein, giving no DNA. The sample totals around 370,000 distinct CDR3 sequences; its top ten clones hold approximately 2.8%. This sample stems from a study of monozygotic twins with inflammatory bowel disease. Investigators extracted total RNA from whole blood and did not sort T cells. Germline V gene data show CDR1 as SGHDN and CDR2 as FVKESK. The CDR3 length is 15 residues. The genes are TRBV14 and TRBJ2-7; lacking DNA, the TRBD1 call made by TCRdb goes unchecked. The sequence came from a human donor with ulcerative colitis or Crohn's disease, or a healthy co-twin of an affected twin (not recorded which). The specimen sequenced was blood. The CDR3: CASSQVPDRSYEQYF.